This T cell receptor beta chain derives from a study of technical replicates of blood from a few donors. The table came from immunoSEQ multiplex PCR; TCRdb's copy has only in-frame clones and leaves some out. This table has 98,000 or so clones, 95% appearing once. The CDR3 has 16 amino acids. CDR1 MDHEN and CDR2 SYDVKM come from the germline V gene. Trimming cost V 7 bases and J 1 base; bases outside gene matches: 11. This chain links TRBV28 with TRBJ1-2, with 8 nucleotides matching TRBD1. The TCR originated in a human donor in good health. The sequenced sample consisted of T cells isolated from PBMCs. CDR3 in DNA: TGTGCCAGCATTAATTACTCGGACAGGGTTAACTATGGCTACACCTTC. Protein sequence: CASINYSDRVNYGYTF.